The 32 T cell receptor beta chains listed next were all sequenced from one sample in a study of CD8 T cells in Susac syndrome. The RNA input was roughly 0.45 to 1 ug, and it was reverse transcribed with random hexamers. MiXCR, run by TCRdb on the immunoSEQ multiplex PCR reads, gives a single entry per CDR3 protein. The sample has 200,000 to 250,000 distinct CDR3 sequences, about 93% seen once. Source material: CD8+ T cells from PBMCs. The source is a human donor with multiple sclerosis.

The V and J genes are TRBV13 and TRBJ2-6; 7 nucleotides match TRBD1. Unmatched junction bases numbered 6, after V lost 4 bases and J lost 0 bases. The CDR3 is made up of 17 amino acids. Germline V gene data show CDR1 as PRHDT and CDR2 as FYEKMQ (reference sequence). This chain's CDR3 is CASSYGDRSSGANVLTF. CDR3 DNA sequence: TGTGCCAGCAGCTATGGGGACAGAAGCTCTGGGGCCAACGTCCTGACTTTC.

V and J are TRBV19 and TRBJ2-1; tentatively, D is TRBD2 (5 bases). Germline lookup yields CDR1 LNHDA and CDR2 SQIVND (reference sequence). V lost 3 bases to trimming and J lost 2 bases, with 8 bases between them. This CDR3 region has 14 residues. CDR3 sequence reads: CASSIGVPYNEQFF. In DNA form, the CDR3 reads TGTGCCAGTAGTATCGGGGTGCCCTACAATGAGCAGTTCTTC.

This chain links TRBV6-2 or TRBV6-3 with TRBJ2-7; D might be TRBD2 (5 bases). Germline assignment: CDR1 MNHEY and CDR2 SVGEGT. V was shortened by 6 bases and J by 3 bases, with 18 bases between the two germline ends. The CDR3 extends over 15 amino acids. The CDR3 protein is CASSRPGLHDYEQYF. In DNA, the CDR3 is TGTGCCAGCAGCCGCCCAGGACTCCACGACTACGAGCAGTACTTC.

The chain joins TRBV7-9 to TRBJ2-7, with D unclear. The germline CDR1 and CDR2 sequences are SEHNR and FQNEAQ (reference sequence). Trimming took 3 bases from V and 5 from J, leaving 8 bases between them. The CDR3 length is 12 residues. In DNA form, the CDR3 reads TGTGCCAGCAGCTTCGAGGTTAACGAGCAGTACTTC. Its translation is CASSFEVNEQYF. The complete variable domain, with remaining parts taken from reference TRBV7-9 and TRBJ2-7, reads DTGVSQNPRHKITKRGQNVTFRCDPISEHNRLYWYRQTLGQGPEFLTYFQNEAQLEKSRLLSDRFSAERPKGSFSTLEIQRTEQGDSAMYLCASSFEVNEQYFGPGTRLTVT.

J is TRBJ2-7 and V is TRBV13; TRBD2 is a possible D gene (5 bases). The CDR3 is 13 residues long. Germline CDR1 reads PRHDT; CDR2 reads FYEKMQ (reference sequence). The V gene lost 7 bases and the J gene lost 6 bases, with 16 bases spanning the gap. The CDR3 nucleotides read TGTGCCAGCACCCCCTACAGTGGGAGCGAGCAGTACTTC. As protein: CASTPYSGSEQYF. Looking up the rest from reference TRBV13 and TRBJ2-7 gives the full variable domain: AAGVIQSPRHLIKEKRETATLKCYPIPRHDTVYWYQQGPGQDPQFLISFYEKMQSDKGSIPDRFSAQQFSDYHSELNMSSLELGDSALYFCASTPYSGSEQYFGPGTRLTVT.

J is TRBJ1-4 and V is TRBV15; 10 positions match TRBD1. CDR1 is LNHNV, CDR2 YYDKDF, per germline (reference sequence). J lost 10 bases, V lost 4 bases, and 12 bases had no gene match. The CDR3 loop spans 16 amino acids. The CDR3 nucleotides are TGTGCCACCAGCACCCCAGGGGACAGGGGCCTGGCAAAACTGTTTTTT. The encoded protein is CATSTPGDRGLAKLFF. The full variable domain, its missing parts supplied by reference TRBV15 and TRBJ1-4, is DAMVIQNPRYQVTQFGKPVTLSCSQTLNHNVMYWYQQKSSQAPKLLFHYYDKDFNNEADTPDNFQSRRPNTSFCFLDIRSPGLGDTAMYLCATSTPGDRGLAKLFFGSGTQLSVL.

This chain joins TRBV4-3 and TRBJ2-5, with TRBD2 identical over 7 bases. The V segment lost 1 base and the J segment 2 bases; nucleotides outside the gene matches: 4. The length of the CDR3 is 15 residues. Looked up from germline, CDR1 is LGHNA and CDR2 is YSLEER. Written as DNA, the CDR3 is TGCGCCAGCAGCCAAGTCCTAGCGGTACAAGAGACCCAGTACTTC. Translation gives CASSQVLAVQETQYF.

This chain uses TRBV18 with TRBJ1-1; a weak D match, TRBD1 (6 bases). Per the germline V gene, CDR1 is KGHSH and CDR2 is LQKENI. V lost 6 bases to trimming and J lost 2 bases, with 16 bases between them. This CDR3 spans 15 amino acids. The CDR3 loop is CASSPRRGLNTEAFF. The DNA for the CDR3 is TGTGCCAGCTCCCCCCGGAGGGGGTTAAACACTGAAGCTTTCTTT.

The CDR3 protein is CASSSRIAKNIQYF. CDR3 in DNA: TGTGCCAGCAGCTCCCGGATTGCCAAAAACATTCAGTACTTC. The chain links TRBV7-4 to TRBJ2-4; D is unclear. The CDR3 totals 14 residues. V was pared by 4 bases and J by 1 base, with 8 bases between. The germline CDR1 and CDR2 sequences are SGHVT and SQSDAQ.

The J gene is TRBJ2-7, the V gene TRBV5-1, with TRBD2 matching over 7 bases. The CDR3 spans 14 residues. Germline CDR1 and CDR2: SGHRS and YFSETQ. V lost 2 bases and J lost 3; bases outside the gene matches: 5. The DNA of the CDR3 is TGCGCCAGCAGCTTAGGAGCGGGGCTCTACGAGCAGTACTTC. As protein: CASSLGAGLYEQYF.

J is TRBJ2-7 and V is TRBV13; 7 nucleotides align to TRBD2. CDR3 size: 13 residues. The V segment lost 8 bases and the J segment 2 bases; nucleotides outside the gene matches: 6. Germline V gives CDR1 PRHDT, CDR2 FYEKMQ (reference sequence). The CDR3 region has the DNA TGTGCCAGCTCGGTGGGGAGGGCCTACGAGCAGTACTTC. This translates into CASSVGRAYEQYF.

This clonotype was found a few times. V and J are TRBV19 and TRBJ2-7; D may be TRBD1 or TRBD2 (5 bases each). The germline V gene has CDR1 LNHDA and CDR2 SQIVND (reference sequence). The V gene lost 3 bases and the J gene lost 1 base, with 10 bases spanning the gap. The CDR3 is 14 residues long. The CDR3 is CASSITGGSYEQYF. Written as DNA, the CDR3 is TGTGCCAGTAGTATCACTGGGGGATCCTACGAGCAGTACTTC.

The chain carries TRBV7-9 and TRBJ1-1, with a weak D call TRBD1 (5 bases). V lost 3 bases and J 8 bases, leaving 13 bases between the germline ends. From germline, CDR1 is SEHNR and CDR2 FQNEAQ (reference sequence). The CDR3 totals 13 residues. The CDR3 nucleotides are TGTGCCAGCAGCTTCCCTGAGAGGGGAGAAGCTTTCTTT. It codes for CASSFPERGEAFF.

This sequence joins TRBV24-1 and TRBJ2-7; D not resolved. Germline V CDR1 and CDR2: KGHDR, SFDVKD. V dropped 3 bases and J dropped 6 bases, with 8 bases sitting between them. CDR3 size: 12 residues. CDR3 coding DNA: TGTGCCACCAGTGATAACCCTAGCGAGCAGTACTTC. It is translated as CATSDNPSEQYF.

The CDR3: CASSDALAGPQEQYF. CDR3 in DNA: TGTGCCAGCAGTGACGCGCTAGCGGGGCCTCAAGAGCAGTACTTC. This rearrangement joins TRBV2 to TRBJ2-7; 9 positions agree with TRBD2. The length of the CDR3 is 15 residues. From germline, CDR1 is SNHLY and CDR2 FYNNEI. The V and J ends lost 3 bases and 7 bases, in that order; junction bases with no gene match: 10.

V gene TRBV7-3 combines with J gene TRBJ2-7; 9 positions match TRBD2. This CDR3 is 15 amino acids long. Looked up from germline, CDR1 is SGHTA and CDR2 is FQGTGA. Trimming took 7 bases from V and 3 from J; bases not matched to a gene: 10. The DNA of the CDR3 is TGTGCCAGCACCCGCCGGGCGGGGGGGGACTACGAGCAGTACTTC. Protein: CASTRRAGGDYEQYF.

The chain joins TRBV7-9 to TRBJ2-1; 7 bases agree with TRBD2. J gave up 1 base and V 5 bases, and 8 bases lay outside the gene matches. This CDR3 contains 16 residues. Germline V gene data show CDR1 as SEHNR and CDR2 as FQNEAQ (reference sequence). The CDR3 DNA reads as TGTGCCAGCAGCCCCTGGGAGGGCCCTTCCTACAATGAGCAGTTCTTC. Translation gives CASSPWEGPSYNEQFF. Filled out from reference TRBV7-9 and TRBJ2-1, the complete variable domain reads DTGVSQNPRHKITKRGQNVTFRCDPISEHNRLYWYRQTLGQGPEFLTYFQNEAQLEKSRLLSDRFSAERPKGSFSTLEIQRTEQGDSAMYLCASSPWEGPSYNEQFFGPGTRLTVL.

This rearrangement joins TRBV9 to TRBJ2-3; D is undetermined. Trimming shortened V by 3 bases and J by 2 bases, and 16 bases separated the two germline ends. The CDR3 runs 16 residues. Germline values: CDR1 SGDLS, CDR2 YYNGEE. This CDR3 reads CASSAVKTIPTDTQYF. CDR3 in DNA: TGTGCCAGCAGCGCGGTAAAAACAATCCCCACAGATACGCAGTATTTT.

The rearrangement joins TRBV12-3 or TRBV12-4 to TRBJ2-1; a possible D gene is TRBD1 (6 bases). The CDR3 loop spans 11 amino acids. V was cut by 4 bases and J by 12 bases, with 10 bases left in between. CDR3 in amino acids: CASSSTGRQFF. The CDR3 DNA follows: TGTGCCAGCAGTTCCACAGGGAGGCAGTTCTTC.

This clonotype has only one observation. CDR3 bases: TGTGCCAGCAGCTCCCCGGGCACCGGGACAGGGGTAGGAACGAGCAATCAGCCCCAGCATTTT. Encoded protein: CASSSPGTGTGVGTSNQPQHF. The J gene is TRBJ1-5, the V gene TRBV11-1, with 10 bases matching TRBD1. V was clipped by 4 bases and J by 1 base; unmatched bases: 19. Looked up from germline, CDR1 is SGHAT and CDR2 is FQDESV (reference sequence). The CDR3 is made up of 21 amino acids.

The chain combines TRBV30 with TRBJ1-2; D is perhaps TRBD1 (5 bases). Germline V gives CDR1 GTSNPN, CDR2 SVGIG (reference sequence). V was cut by 1 base and J by 6 bases, with 12 bases left in between. The CDR3 spans 13 residues. This chain's CDR3 is CAWSGGRAHGYTF. The CDR3, as DNA: TGTGCCTGGAGTGGTGGCAGGGCTCATGGCTACACCTTC.

This chain connects TRBV6-6 to TRBJ2-5, with D uncertain. This CDR3 contains 14 residues. Germline V lookup: CDR1 MNHNY, CDR2 SVGAGI (reference sequence). Trimming took off 2 bases at V and 2 bases at J, with 9 bases between the two ends. The CDR3 protein is CASSYLAVQETQYF. The CDR3 DNA reads TGTGCCAGCAGTTACCTCGCGGTACAAGAGACCCAGTACTTC.

The chain carries TRBV12-5 and TRBJ1-1, with a tentative D call TRBD1 (6 bases). Trimming cost V 3 bases and J 10 bases, with 18 bases left between them. The CDR3 is 14 amino acids. CDR1 and CDR2 from the germline V gene are LGHNT and FRNRAP. CDR3 sequence (DNA): TGTGCTAGTGGTTTCCCACAGGGAGCCGGCGGAGCTTTCTTT. Amino acid sequence: CASGFPQGAGGAFF.

This sequence joins TRBV7-9 and TRBJ2-5; unclear D gene. CDR1 and CDR2 from the germline V gene are SEHNR and FQNEAQ (reference sequence). V was cut by 5 bases and J by 5 bases, with 15 bases left in between. CDR3 length: 14 amino acids. The CDR3 here is CASSLVGVSETQYF. The DNA for the CDR3 is TGTGCCAGCAGCCTCGTTGGGGTATCGGAGACCCAGTACTTC.

This chain links TRBV7-9 with TRBJ2-7; 8 nucleotides agree with TRBD2. The V and J ends lost 5 bases and 4 bases, in that order; junction bases with no gene match: 7. Germline V gene sequence: CDR1 SEHNR, CDR2 FQNEAQ (reference sequence). The CDR3 covers 14 residues. This CDR3 reads CASSRVGLGYEQYF. CDR3 in DNA: TGTGCCAGCAGCCGCGTGGGACTAGGGTACGAGCAGTACTTC.

This clonotype was found once. The chain uses TRBV20-1 and TRBJ2-5; TRBD1 agrees at 8 bases. Trimming took 0 bases from V and 2 from J; bases not matched to a gene: 11. The germline gives CDR1 DFQATT, CDR2 SNEGSKA (reference sequence). The CDR3 is 17 amino acids. CDR3: CSARETQGARIQETQYF. In DNA form, the CDR3 reads TGCAGTGCTAGAGAGACCCAGGGGGCGAGAATACAAGAGACCCAGTACTTC.

This chain joins TRBV24-1 and TRBJ1-1; the match to TRBD1 covers 7 bases. Looked up from germline, CDR1 is KGHDR and CDR2 is SFDVKD. The CDR3 runs to 15 residues. The V gene end was trimmed by 7 bases and the J gene end by 0 bases; junction bases not matched to a gene: 7. The CDR3 loop is CATRPKRGLNTEAFF. As DNA, the CDR3 is TGTGCCACCAGACCCAAGAGGGGGCTGAACACTGAAGCTTTCTTT.

This chain connects TRBV6-5 to TRBJ1-4, with 8 nucleotides matching TRBD1. The CDR3 sequence is 17 residues long. Germline CDR1 is MNHEY and CDR2 is SVGAGI. The V segment lost 3 bases and the J segment 7 bases; nucleotides outside the gene matches: 13. The CDR3 region has the DNA TGTGCCAGCAGTTATGAACAAGGGACAGGTGGGACTGAAAAACTGTTTTTT. Protein sequence: CASSYEQGTGGTEKLFF.

This clonotype was counted once. The chain carries TRBV11-3 and TRBJ2-2; TRBD2 is a possible D gene (6 bases). Germline loops: CDR1 SGHNT, CDR2 YENEEA. CDR3 length: 15 residues. Trimming cost V 4 bases and J 2 bases, with 11 bases left between them. The chain's CDR3 is CASSSWDSNTGELFF. In DNA, the CDR3 is TGTGCCAGCAGCTCTTGGGACTCCAACACCGGGGAGCTGTTTTTT.

The rearrangement joins TRBV12-3 or TRBV12-4 to TRBJ2-7; D remains unclear. V lost 6 bases and J lost 1, with 7 bases in between. The CDR3 extends over 12 amino acids. CDR3: CASSITSYEQYF. The CDR3 DNA follows: TGTGCCAGCAGCATAACTTCCTACGAGCAGTACTTC.

The chain carries TRBV9 and TRBJ1-2, with D tentatively TRBD1 (5 bases). V was pared by 5 bases and J by 6 bases, with 14 bases between. CDR3 size: 13 residues. Looked up from germline, CDR1 is SGDLS and CDR2 is YYNGEE. CDR3 in DNA: TGTGCCAGCAGACCCGGGACGGAGAATGGCTACACCTTC. It specifies CASRPGTENGYTF.

The chain recombines TRBV19 with TRBJ2-1; D gene uncertain. The CDR3 is 11 residues long. Germline V lookup: CDR1 LNHDA, CDR2 SQIVND (reference sequence). The V end lost 7 bases, the J end lost 9 bases, and 10 bases lay between the germline ends. Written as DNA, the CDR3 is TGTGCCAGTATCCTACGCGGTGAGCAGTTCTTC. This sequence encodes CASILRGEQFF.